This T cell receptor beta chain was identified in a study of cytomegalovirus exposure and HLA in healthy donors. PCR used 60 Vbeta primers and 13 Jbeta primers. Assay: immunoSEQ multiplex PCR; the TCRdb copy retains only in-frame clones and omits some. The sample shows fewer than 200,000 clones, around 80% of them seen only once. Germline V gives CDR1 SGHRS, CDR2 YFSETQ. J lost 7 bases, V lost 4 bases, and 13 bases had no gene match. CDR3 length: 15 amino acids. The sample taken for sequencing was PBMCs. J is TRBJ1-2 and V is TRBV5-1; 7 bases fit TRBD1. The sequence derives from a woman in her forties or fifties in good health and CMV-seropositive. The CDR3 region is CASSLSSGQAGGYTF. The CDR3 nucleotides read TGCGCCAGCAGCCTTTCGAGCGGACAGGCGGGTGGCTACACCTTC.